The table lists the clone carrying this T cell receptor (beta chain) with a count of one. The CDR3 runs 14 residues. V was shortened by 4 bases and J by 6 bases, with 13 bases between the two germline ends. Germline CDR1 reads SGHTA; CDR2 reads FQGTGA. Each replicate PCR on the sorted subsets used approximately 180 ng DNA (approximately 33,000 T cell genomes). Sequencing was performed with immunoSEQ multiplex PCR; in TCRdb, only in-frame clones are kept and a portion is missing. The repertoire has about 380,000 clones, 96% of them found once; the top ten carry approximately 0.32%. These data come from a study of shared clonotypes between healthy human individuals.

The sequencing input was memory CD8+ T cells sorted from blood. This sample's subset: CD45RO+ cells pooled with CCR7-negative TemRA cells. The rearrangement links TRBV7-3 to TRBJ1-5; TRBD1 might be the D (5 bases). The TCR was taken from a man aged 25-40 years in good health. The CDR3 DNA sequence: TGTGCCAGCAGCTCCGGACACCGTTGTCAGCCCCAGCATTTT. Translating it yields CASSSGHRCQPQHF.